This T cell receptor (beta chain) came from a study of blood T cell repertoires in COVID-19. The CDR3 loop spans 16 amino acids. V lost 5 bases to trimming and J lost 3 bases; unmatched junction nucleotides: 8. Germline V CDR1 and CDR2: MNHEY, SMNVEV (reference sequence). Method: immunoSEQ multiplex PCR; TCRdb's copy keeps in-frame clones and lacks some. This table has tens of thousands of clones, 90% appearing once. The chain couples TRBV27 to TRBJ2-7; 12 bases map to TRBD1. Sequencing was performed on peripheral blood. The clonotype comes from a woman of 80 years or more with active COVID-19. In nucleotides, the CDR3 is TGTGCCAGCAGTAGATCCGGGACAGGGGGCGGCTACGAGCAGTACGTC. Protein product: CASSRSGTGGGYEQYV.